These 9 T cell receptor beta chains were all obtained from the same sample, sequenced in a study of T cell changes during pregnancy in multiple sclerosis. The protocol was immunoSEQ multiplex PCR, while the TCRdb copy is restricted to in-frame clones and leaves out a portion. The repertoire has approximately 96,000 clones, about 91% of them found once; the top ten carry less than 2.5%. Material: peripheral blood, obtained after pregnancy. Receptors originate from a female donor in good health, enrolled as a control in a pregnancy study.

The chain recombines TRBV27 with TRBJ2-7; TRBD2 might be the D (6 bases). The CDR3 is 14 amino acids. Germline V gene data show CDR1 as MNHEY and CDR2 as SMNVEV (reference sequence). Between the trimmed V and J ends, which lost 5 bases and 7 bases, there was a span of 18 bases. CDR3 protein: CASSPPQAEGEQYF. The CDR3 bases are TGTGCCAGCAGTCCCCCACAGGCGGAGGGGGAGCAGTACTTC.

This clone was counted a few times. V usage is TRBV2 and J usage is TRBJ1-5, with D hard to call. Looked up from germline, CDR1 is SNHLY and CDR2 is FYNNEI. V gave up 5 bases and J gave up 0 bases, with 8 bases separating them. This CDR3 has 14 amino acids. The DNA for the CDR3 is TGTGCCAGCAGTAGGACTCCTAGCAATCAGCCCCAGCATTTT. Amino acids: CASSRTPSNQPQHF.

This CDR3 is CASSLRGTDTEAFF. CDR3 nucleotide sequence: TGTGCCAGCAGCTTAAGAGGTACCGACACTGAAGCTTTCTTT. This chain links TRBV7-3 with TRBJ1-1; D is uncertain. CDR1 is SGHTA and CDR2 is FQGTGA in the germline V gene. The CDR3 contains 14 residues. The germline V and J ends were trimmed by 1 base and 3 bases, with 9 bases remaining between them.

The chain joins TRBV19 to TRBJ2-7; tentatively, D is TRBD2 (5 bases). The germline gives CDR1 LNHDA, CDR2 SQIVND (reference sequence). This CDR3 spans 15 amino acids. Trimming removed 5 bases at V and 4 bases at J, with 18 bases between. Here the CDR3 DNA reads TGTGCCAGTAGTCGGTTTGACCAGACTAAATACGAGCAGTACTTC. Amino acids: CASSRFDQTKYEQYF. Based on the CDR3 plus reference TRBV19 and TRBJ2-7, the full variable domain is DGGITQSPKYLFRKEGQNVTLSCEQNLNHDAMYWYRQDPGQGLRLIYYSQIVNDFQKGDIAEGYSVSREKKESFPLTVTSAQKNPTAFYLCASSRFDQTKYEQYFGPGTRLTVT.

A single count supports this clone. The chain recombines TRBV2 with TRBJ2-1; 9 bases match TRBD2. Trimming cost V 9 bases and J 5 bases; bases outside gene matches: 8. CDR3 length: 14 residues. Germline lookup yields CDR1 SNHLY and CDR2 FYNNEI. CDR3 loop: CARHIAGANNEQFF. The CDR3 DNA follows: TGTGCCAGGCATATAGCGGGAGCTAACAATGAGCAGTTCTTC.

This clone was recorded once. CDR3 coding DNA: TGTGCCAGCAGTCAACAGGTAAACACTGAAGCTTTCTTT. Amino acid sequence: CASSQQVNTEAFF. The chain employs TRBV7-9 and TRBJ1-1; D is perhaps TRBD1 (5 bases). CDR1 is SEHNR, CDR2 FQNEAQ, per germline (reference sequence). V was clipped by 6 bases and J by 2 bases, with 10 bases between them. This CDR3 contains 13 residues.

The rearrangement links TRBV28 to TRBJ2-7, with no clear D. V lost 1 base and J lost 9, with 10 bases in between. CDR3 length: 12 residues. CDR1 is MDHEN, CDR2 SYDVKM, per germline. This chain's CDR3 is CASSLSAFGQYF. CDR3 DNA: TGTGCCAGCAGTTTATCCGCTTTCGGGCAGTACTTC.

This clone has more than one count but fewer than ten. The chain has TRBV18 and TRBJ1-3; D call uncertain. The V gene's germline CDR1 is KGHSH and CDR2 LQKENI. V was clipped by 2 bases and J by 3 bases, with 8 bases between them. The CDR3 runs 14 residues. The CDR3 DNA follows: TGTGCCAGCTCACCATCCAGTGATGGAAACACCATATATTTT. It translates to CASSPSSDGNTIYF. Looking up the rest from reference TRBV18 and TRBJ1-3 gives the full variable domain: NAGVMQNPRHLVRRRGQEARLRCSPMKGHSHVYWYRQLPEEGLKFMVYLQKENIIDESGMPKERFSAEFPKEGPSILRIQQVVRGDSAAYFCASSPSSDGNTIYFGEGSWLTVV.

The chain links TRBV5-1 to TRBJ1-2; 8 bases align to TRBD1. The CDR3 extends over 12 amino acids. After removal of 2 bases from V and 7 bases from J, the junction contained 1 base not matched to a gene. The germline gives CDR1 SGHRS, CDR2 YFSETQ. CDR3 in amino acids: CASSLGQGGYTF. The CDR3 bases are TGCGCCAGCAGCTTAGGACAGGGTGGCTACACCTTC.